This T cell receptor (beta chain) derives from a study of cytomegalovirus exposure and HLA in healthy donors. Study-level information: The approximately 120 validation repertoires used the same platform as the 650 to 850 first-cohort repertoires, a later analysis reported. General study results and limits: Cytomegalovirus-associated status was assigned to around 160 TCR beta chains. Most observed TCR sequences were rare, whereas some public TCRs were detected in many donors.

Of note for this clone: Its antigen is not known.

Trimming stripped 7 bases from V and 8 bases from J, with 14 bases between. Germline V lookup: CDR1 MNHNS, CDR2 SASEGT. The CDR3 extends over 13 amino acids. The repertoire was sequenced with immunoSEQ multiplex PCR; TCRdb's copy has only in-frame clones and lacks some. The table records roughly 150,000 clones, around 82% of them present only once. The TCR comes from a man aged 30 to 45 in good health and CMV-seropositive. The genes are TRBV6-1 and TRBJ1-4; D unclear. The source material was PBMCs. The CDR3 protein is CASTSVSGEKLFF. In nucleotides, the CDR3 is TGTGCCAGCACCTCCGTCTCCGGGGAAAAACTGTTTTTT.